The present TCR beta chain was sequenced within a study of radiotherapy plus CTLA-4 blockade in lung cancer. The study, taken as a whole, reports: Dynamics of early blood T cell clones, together with interferon-beta, were reportedly the best predictors of response. After treatment with radiotherapy plus ipilimumab, TCR clones that came from the tumor expanded in blood.

The data were produced by immunoSEQ multiplex PCR, yet TCRdb's version contains in-frame clones alone and is incomplete. Of roughly 100,000 clones in the sample, approximately 87% are singletons; the top ten hold 2.4%. As to this clone: Its antigen is unidentified.

The source was peripheral blood, collected from a patient treated with radiotherapy plus ipilimumab. This clonotype was obtained from a human donor with non-small cell lung cancer that progressed on radiotherapy plus ipilimumab. Some clones in this sample may be carry-over from other donors' samples.

The CDR3 spells CASSLRGIGSPLHF. The CDR3 DNA is TGTGCCAGCAGCTTACGGGGTATAGGTTCACCCCTCCACTTT. The chain uses TRBV5-6 and TRBJ1-6; unclear D gene. The CDR3 spans 14 residues. Trimming cost V 2 bases and J 9 bases, with 12 bases left between them. The germline CDR1 and CDR2 sequences are SGHDT and YYEEEE.